These 32 T cell receptor beta chains were sequenced from one sample in a study of CD8+ T cells in alopecia areata. RNA extraction was followed by reverse transcription into cDNA, which acted as the sequencing template. Assay: immunoSEQ multiplex PCR; the TCRdb copy retains only in-frame clones and omits some. The table lists about 190,000 clones, about 60% of them singletons, with approximately 0.63% in the top ten. Treatment defined: oral pan-JAK inhibitor, 5-10 mg twice daily. The sample in question was CD4+ T cells sorted from blood, obtained at week 4, from a patient treated with tofacitinib. The source of these receptors is a human donor with alopecia areata.

The gene calls are TRBV15 and TRBJ1-1; D is uncertain. Germline CDR1 LNHNV, CDR2 YYDKDF (reference sequence). The CDR3 is 14 amino acids. Trimming removed 5 bases from V and 0 bases from J, with 10 bases in between. The CDR3 loop is CATSWGWMNTEAFF. For the CDR3, the DNA is TGTGCCACCAGCTGGGGTTGGATGAACACTGAAGCTTTCTTT.

As concerns this clone: The junction and the germline gene differ at one end; a read error may be behind it. This chain connects TRBV2 to TRBJ2-3; D is undetermined. The CDR3 extends over 11 amino acids. Germline loops: CDR1 SNHLY, CDR2 FYNNEI. The CDR3 sequence is CASREVDTQYF. CDR3 DNA: TGTGCCAGCAGGGAAGTAGATACGCAGTATTTT.

This clone was seen more than once but under ten times. The chain couples TRBV5-1 to TRBJ2-1, with 7 bases identical to TRBD2. The germline V gene encodes CDR1 SGHRS and CDR2 YFSETQ. The V gene end was trimmed by 3 bases and the J gene end by 0 bases; junction bases not matched to a gene: 3. CDR3 length: 15 amino acids. The CDR3 reads CASSSREGSYNEQFF. In DNA form, the CDR3 reads TGCGCCAGCAGCTCCAGGGAGGGCTCCTACAATGAGCAGTTCTTC.

The CDR3 spells CASSSTSGRAREQFF. The CDR3 nucleotides read TGTGCCAGCAGCTCGACTAGCGGGAGGGCCAGGGAGCAGTTCTTC. This chain uses TRBV7-2 with TRBJ2-1; 14 bases align to TRBD2. Germline CDR1 and CDR2: SGHTA and FQGNSA. This CDR3 has 15 amino acids. The V segment lost 4 bases and the J segment 10 bases; nucleotides outside the gene matches: 6. Supplemented by reference TRBV7-2 and TRBJ2-1, the full variable domain reads GAGVSQSPSNKVTEKGKDVELRCDPISGHTALYWYRQSLGQGLEFLIYFQGNSAPDKSGLPSDRFSAERTGGSVSTLTIQRTQQEDSAVYLCASSSTSGRAREQFFGPGTRLTVL.

The chain combines TRBV29-1 with TRBJ2-2; D gene unclear. Per the germline V gene, CDR1 is SQVTM and CDR2 is ANQGSEA. Trimming shortened V by 6 bases and J by 5 bases, and 7 bases separated the two germline ends. CDR3 length: 11 residues. The CDR3 spells CSVGRTGELFF. CDR3 in DNA: TGCAGCGTCGGGCGGACCGGGGAGCTGTTTTTT.

V is TRBV29-1 and J is TRBJ2-3; weak D call: TRBD2 (7 bases). V shed 7 bases and J shed 0 bases, with 20 bases lying between them. In germline, CDR1 is SQVTM, CDR2 ANQGSEA. The CDR3 is 16 residues long. CDR3 residues: CSAEGGGVASTDTQYF. The CDR3, as DNA: TGCAGCGCAGAAGGGGGAGGGGTCGCTAGCACAGATACGCAGTATTTT.

CDR3: CASSIVGRPDGYTF. The CDR3 DNA sequence: TGTGCCAGTAGTATAGTAGGACGTCCCGACGGCTACACCTTC. The chain recombines TRBV19 with TRBJ1-2; D is undetermined. V shed 1 base and J shed 8 bases, with 14 bases lying between them. The germline gives CDR1 LNHDA, CDR2 SQIVND (reference sequence). This CDR3 spans 14 amino acids.

The rearrangement joins TRBV30 to TRBJ1-1; the match to TRBD1 covers 9 bases. V lost 2 bases, J lost 6 bases, and 7 bases stayed unmatched. There are 14 residues in the CDR3. Per the germline V gene, CDR1 is GTSNPN and CDR2 is SVGIG (reference sequence). The CDR3 is CAWSSRTGVPEAFF. The DNA for the CDR3 is TGTGCCTGGAGTTCGAGGACAGGGGTCCCTGAAGCTTTCTTT.

The chain has TRBV9 and TRBJ1-1; D not certain. There are 15 residues in the CDR3. The V and J ends lost 0 bases and 1 base respectively, with 10 bases between them. CDR1 SGDLS and CDR2 YYNGEE come from the germline V gene. CDR3 nucleotide sequence: TGTGCCAGCAGCGTAGCCGGGTCCCCGAACACTGAAGCTTTCTTT. Its protein is CASSVAGSPNTEAFF.

The V and J genes are TRBV5-6 and TRBJ1-1, with a tentative D call TRBD1 (5 bases). Germline lookup yields CDR1 SGHDT and CDR2 YYEEEE. V lost 4 bases, J lost 2 bases, and 15 bases lay in between. This CDR3 comprises 15 residues. Written as DNA, the CDR3 is TGTGCCAGCAGCCTGGCAGTAGGGGTTAACACTGAAGCTTTCTTT. This gives the protein CASSLAVGVNTEAFF.

At least ten counts were recorded for this clone. The chain has TRBV7-2 and TRBJ2-7, with 9 bases that match TRBD1. The V and J ends lost 8 bases and 6 bases, in that order; junction bases with no gene match: 8. The CDR3 sequence is 13 residues long. Germline V gene data show CDR1 as SGHTA and CDR2 as FQGNSA. CDR3 in DNA: TGTGCCAGCTCGGGACAGGGAATTGGCGAGCAGTACTTC. Translated, it gives CASSGQGIGEQYF.

The CDR3 loop reads CASSLTGEFGEQYF. As DNA, the CDR3 is TGTGCCAGCAGCTTAACCGGGGAGTTCGGCGAGCAGTACTTC. V gene TRBV7-9 combines with J gene TRBJ2-7; D is perhaps TRBD2 (5 bases). The CDR3 has 14 amino acids. Germline loops: CDR1 SEHNR, CDR2 FQNEAQ (reference sequence). V was pared by 2 bases and J by 6 bases, with 14 bases between.

The chain combines TRBV21-1 with TRBJ2-4; the table's D call of TRBD1 was not tested on the DNA. TRBV21-1 counts as a pseudogene. There are 15 residues in the CDR3. The CDR3 loop reads CASSHQRGQGYIQYF. In DNA, the CDR3 is TGTGCCAGCAGCCATCAGAGGGGGCAAGGATACATTCAGTACTTC.

V usage is TRBV30 and J usage is TRBJ2-5, with D perhaps matching TRBD2 (6 bases). Trimming cost V 0 bases and J 4 bases, with 12 bases left between them. Germline V CDR1 and CDR2: GTSNPN, SVGIG (reference sequence). This CDR3 is 14 amino acids long. CDR3 residues: CAWSVGRTGETQYF. CDR3 bases: TGTGCCTGGAGTGTAGGGAGGACGGGAGAGACCCAGTACTTC. The whole variable domain, filled in from reference TRBV30 and TRBJ2-5, reads SQTIHQWPATLVQPVGSPLSLECTVEGTSNPNLYWYRQAAGRGLQLLFYSVGIGQISSEVPQNLSASRPQDRQFILSSKKLLLSDSGFYLCAWSVGRTGETQYFGPGTRLLVL.

The gene calls are TRBV4-1 and TRBJ2-1; 8 nucleotides align to TRBD2. CDR1 is MGHRA, CDR2 YSYEKL, per germline. The CDR3 covers 15 residues. V trimming: 2 bases; J trimming: 3 bases; junction bases outside the gene matches: 3. The CDR3 region has the DNA TGCGCCAGCAGCCAATTGGGACTAGACTACAATGAGCAGTTCTTC. This sequence encodes CASSQLGLDYNEQFF.

This rearrangement joins TRBV29-1 to TRBJ2-7; 11 bases line up with TRBD2. Losses at the gene ends were 7 bases for V and 3 bases for J; bases not matched to a gene: 5. Germline CDR1 reads SQVTM; CDR2 reads ANQGSEA. The length of the CDR3 is 13 residues. Here the CDR3 DNA reads TGCAGCGCTAGCGGGAGGACCGTCTACGAGCAGTACTTC. This encodes CSASGRTVYEQYF.

Notes on this clone: Within the sample, other DNA sequences also encode this same CDR3. Written as DNA, the CDR3 is TGCGCCAGCAGCTTGGGGGCGGCACAAGAGACCCAGTACTTC. As protein: CASSLGAAQETQYF. The gene calls are TRBV5-1 and TRBJ2-5; D gene unclear. This CDR3 region has 14 residues. Trimming shortened V by 0 bases and J by 2 bases, and 8 bases separated the two germline ends. Germline CDR1 reads SGHRS; CDR2 reads YFSETQ.

This chain links TRBV4-1 with TRBJ2-2, with D possibly being TRBD2 (7 bases). There are 15 residues in the CDR3. Germline V gene sequence: CDR1 MGHRA, CDR2 YSYEKL. V gave up 5 bases and J gave up 6 bases, with 16 bases separating them. CDR3 nucleotide sequence: TGCGCCAGCAGCGGGGGGGCGCTTAGAGCCGGGGAGCTGTTTTTT. Its translation: CASSGGALRAGELFF.

The genes are TRBV5-6 and TRBJ1-5, with no clear D. CDR1 is SGHDT and CDR2 is YYEEEE in the germline V gene. The CDR3 sequence is 13 residues long. With 2 bases removed from V and 6 bases from J, the gap between germline ends came to 9 bases. CDR3 region: CASSFKSGQPQHF. The CDR3 nucleotides read TGTGCCAGCAGCTTTAAAAGTGGTCAGCCCCAGCATTTT.

Only a few counts were recorded for this clone. The sample contains more than one DNA sequence encoding this CDR3. The chain is built from TRBV2 and TRBJ2-5, with D perhaps matching TRBD1 or TRBD2 (5 bases each). The CDR3 length is 12 residues. The V gene lost 8 bases and the J gene lost 5 bases, with 12 bases spanning the gap. Germline lookup yields CDR1 SNHLY and CDR2 FYNNEI. The CDR3 region has the DNA TGTGCCAGCCGAGGGGAAGGGGAGACCCAGTACTTC. Translation gives CASRGEGETQYF.

The chain couples TRBV30 to TRBJ2-7, with TRBD1 matching over 7 bases. This CDR3 spans 11 amino acids. From germline, CDR1 is GTSNPN and CDR2 SVGIG (reference sequence). V was clipped by 8 bases and J by 4 bases; unmatched bases: 5. For the CDR3, the DNA is TGTGCCGGTAACAGGGGTTACGAGCAGTACTTC. As protein: CAGNRGYEQYF.

V is TRBV6-1 and J is TRBJ1-4; D not resolved. The germline V gene encodes CDR1 MNHNS and CDR2 SASEGT. This CDR3 is built from 11 residues. The germline V and J ends were trimmed by 8 bases and 10 bases, with 11 bases remaining between them. The CDR3 nucleotides read TGTGCCAGCTTCGCGTTCGGAAAACTGTTTTTT. Translating gives CASFAFGKLFF.

CDR3 protein: CAWGLGPDARYEQYF. The CDR3 DNA follows: TGTGCCTGGGGCCTGGGACCAGACGCTCGATACGAGCAGTACTTC. The chain carries TRBV30 and TRBJ2-7; possibly TRBD1 or TRBD2 for D (5 bases each). Germline V gene lookup returns CDR1 GTSNPN and CDR2 SVGIG (reference sequence). CDR3 length equals 15 residues. The ends were cut back, 5 bases at V and 4 bases at J, with 21 bases in the middle.

Turning to this clone: Within the sample, other DNA sequences also encode this same CDR3. The chain has TRBV2 and TRBJ1-2, with D possibly TRBD1 on 6 matching bases. Trimming took 5 bases from V and 5 from J, leaving 9 bases between them. Germline V gene data show CDR1 as SNHLY and CDR2 as FYNNEI. This CDR3 has 12 residues. CDR3 in amino acids: CASSPQGYGYTF. CDR3 in DNA: TGTGCCAGCAGTCCCCAGGGGTATGGCTACACCTTC. The complete variable domain, with remaining parts taken from reference TRBV2 and TRBJ1-2, reads EPEVTQTPSHQVTQMGQEVILRCVPISNHLYFYWYRQILGQKVEFLVSFYNNEISEKSEIFDDQFSVERPDGSNFTLKIRSTKLEDSAMYFCASSPQGYGYTFGSGTRLTVV.

The chain couples TRBV5-1 to TRBJ2-5, with TRBD2 as a possible D gene (5 bases). V dropped 5 bases and J dropped 4 bases, with 18 bases sitting between them. CDR3 size: 15 residues. Germline V CDR1 and CDR2: SGHRS, YFSETQ. The CDR3 reads CASRGEGRGPETQYF. The CDR3 DNA sequence: TGCGCCAGCAGGGGCGAAGGGAGAGGGCCAGAGACCCAGTACTTC.

This clone has only a few counts. The chain has TRBV7-2 and TRBJ2-3; 7 nucleotides align to TRBD2. This CDR3 is 17 amino acids long. Germline V gives CDR1 SGHTA, CDR2 FQGNSA. Trimming cost V 3 bases and J 3 bases; bases outside gene matches: 12. In DNA form, the CDR3 reads TGTGCCAGCAGCTTCGGCTCGACGGGGGGAATTACAGATACGCAGTATTTT. This codes for CASSFGSTGGITDTQYF.

This chain uses TRBV29-1 with TRBJ2-6; 10 nucleotides line up with TRBD1. Germline V lookup: CDR1 SQVTM, CDR2 ANQGSEA. This CDR3 has 15 amino acids. V was pared by 4 bases and J by 8 bases, with 8 bases of the junction left unmatched. The CDR3 nucleotides are TGCAGCGTTGTAAACTGGGACAGGGGATCCAACGTCCTGACTTTC. Translating gives CSVVNWDRGSNVLTF.

The table lists this clone with a few counts. The rearrangement links TRBV29-1 to TRBJ2-2; a weak D match, TRBD1 (5 bases). Trimming took 7 bases from V and 1 from J, leaving 10 bases between them. The CDR3 is 13 amino acids. From germline, CDR1 is SQVTM and CDR2 ANQGSEA. CDR3 sequence reads: CSGRQKNTGELFF. The CDR3 bases are TGCAGCGGAAGACAGAAGAACACCGGGGAGCTGTTTTTT.

The chain joins TRBV7-6 to TRBJ1-1, with D perhaps TRBD1 (6 bases). The CDR3 runs 13 residues. CDR1 and CDR2 from the germline V gene are SGHVS and FNYEAQ. Between the trimmed V and J ends, which lost 11 bases and 5 bases, there was a span of 18 bases. The CDR3 DNA reads as TGTGCCGCAGCTGACAGGTCCGGAACTGAAGCTTTCTTT. This sequence encodes CAAADRSGTEAFF.

The rearrangement joins TRBV7-6 to TRBJ2-2, with D hard to call. Per germline, CDR1 SGHVS and CDR2 FNYEAQ. The V and J ends lost 4 bases and 6 bases respectively, with 9 bases between them. The CDR3 is 13 residues long. CDR3: CASSSKTAGELFF. Written as DNA, the CDR3 is TGTGCCAGCAGCTCCAAGACCGCCGGGGAGCTGTTTTTT.

The chain links TRBV29-1 to TRBJ2-2; D uncertain. V was clipped by 5 bases and J by 5 bases, with 15 bases between them. The CDR3 is 14 residues long. Germline CDR1 and CDR2: SQVTM and ANQGSEA. The chain's CDR3 is CSVPGLRGTGELFF. The CDR3 region has the DNA TGCAGCGTTCCCGGGCTTCGAGGAACCGGGGAGCTGTTTTTT.

This chain uses TRBV7-6 with TRBJ2-3; maybe TRBD2 (6 bases). Germline loops: CDR1 SGHVS, CDR2 FNYEAQ. This CDR3 region has 17 residues. The V end was cut by 2 bases, the J end by 0 bases, with 15 bases between. CDR3 protein: CASSLRAGGTSTDTQYF. For the CDR3, the DNA is TGTGCCAGCAGCTTAAGGGCGGGCGGGACTAGCACAGATACGCAGTATTTT.